One TCR beta chain is described in this entry. This sample is drawn from a study of blood T cell repertoires in COVID-19. Here immunoSEQ multiplex PCR was the method, and the copy in TCRdb shows in-frame clones only, minus some. The table shows about 59,000 clones, with approximately 92% occurring only once. The source material was peripheral blood. This receptor was identified in a man at least 80 years old with acute or convalescent COVID-19.

The CDR3 sequence: CASTGQYNSPLHF. CDR3 DNA: TGTGCCAGCACCGGACAGTATAATTCACCCCTCCACTTT. V gene TRBV2 combines with J gene TRBJ1-6, with D perhaps matching TRBD1 (6 bases). Looked up from germline, CDR1 is SNHLY and CDR2 is FYNNEI. The V gene lost 7 bases and the J gene lost 4 bases, with 8 bases spanning the gap. The CDR3 runs 13 residues.